These 18 T cell receptor beta chains share one sample of origin, sequenced in a study of T cell responses to AZD1222 COVID-19 vaccine (dated by TCRdb to the early 2020s). Explained via the paper, the time point label denotes: baseline before first vaccination. The method behind the library was the immunoSEQ multiplex PCR assay. TCRdb obtained this table from immuneACCESS and retained in-frame rearrangements with V and J assigned. These tables miss some clones; where compared with another copy, unresolved V genes account for less than half of the shortfall, and the remainder is unexplained. In this sample the table shows around 110,000 clones, around 91% of which occur a single time. Around 1.8% of the sample comes from the top ten. The sample was peripheral blood, taken on day 0 of AZD1222 vaccination. These receptors came from an adult in good health.

J is TRBJ1-2 and V is TRBV4-1; maybe TRBD1 (5 bases). The CDR3 totals 14 residues. Germline V gives CDR1 MGHRA, CDR2 YSYEKL. With 0 bases removed from V and 3 bases from J, the gap between germline ends came to 8 bases. The CDR3 region has the DNA TGCGCCAGCAGCCAAGAGGCGGGGGACTATGGCTACACCTTC. Translation gives CASSQEAGDYGYTF.

The genes are TRBV19 and TRBJ1-1, with 11 bases fitting TRBD1. V was clipped by 4 bases and J by 5 bases; unmatched bases: 6. This CDR3 contains 15 residues. Germline values: CDR1 LNHDA, CDR2 SQIVND (reference sequence). Here the CDR3 DNA reads TGTGCCAGTAGTACTCGGGACAGGGGGATGACTGAAGCTTTCTTT. The encoded protein is CASSTRDRGMTEAFF.

The chain uses TRBV5-1 and TRBJ2-1; 7 bases fit TRBD2. V was pared by 3 bases and J by 4 bases, with 1 base of the junction left unmatched. The CDR3 has 13 residues. Germline V gene data show CDR1 as SGHRS and CDR2 as YFSETQ. CDR3 amino acids: CASSWGGYNEQFF. CDR3 sequence (DNA): TGCGCCAGCAGCTGGGGAGGGTACAATGAGCAGTTCTTC.

The chain recombines TRBV19 with TRBJ1-2; D is ambiguous. Germline CDR1 is LNHDA and CDR2 is SQIVND (reference sequence). Trimming removed 1 base from V and 3 bases from J, with 9 bases in between. The CDR3 extends over 14 amino acids. This chain's CDR3 is CASSIAATHYGYTF. CDR3 sequence (DNA): TGTGCCAGTAGTATAGCCGCAACCCACTATGGCTACACCTTC.

This chain connects TRBV7-2 to TRBJ1-1, with TRBD1 matching over 7 bases. CDR3 size: 15 residues. CDR1 is SGHTA, CDR2 FQGNSA, per germline. V gave up 3 bases and J gave up 8 bases; unmatched junction bases: 12. CDR3 DNA: TGTGCCAGCAGCTTGGGGACGACAGGGAATTCCGAAGCTTTCTTT. Amino acids: CASSLGTTGNSEAFF.

Concerning this clone itself: Other nucleotide sequences in the sample specify the same CDR3. The genes are TRBV5-1 and TRBJ2-3; TRBD2 agrees at 7 bases. The germline V gene encodes CDR1 SGHRS and CDR2 YFSETQ. The CDR3 extends over 15 amino acids. V dropped 0 bases and J dropped 2; count of bases not matched to a gene: 3. CDR3 sequence: CASSLGLADTDTQYF. The DNA of the CDR3 is TGCGCCAGCAGCTTGGGGCTAGCGGACACAGATACGCAGTATTTT.

The chain is built from TRBV4-1 and TRBJ1-1; a weak D match, TRBD1 (5 bases). Trimming cost V 1 base and J 1 base, with 10 bases left between them. CDR3 length: 15 amino acids. The germline gives CDR1 MGHRA, CDR2 YSYEKL. CDR3: CASSQAPGRNTEAFF. Written as DNA, the CDR3 is TGCGCCAGCAGCCAAGCGCCGGGACGGAACACTGAAGCTTTCTTT.

This clone was counted once. This CDR3 reads CAHAGDLQETQYF. CDR3 nucleotide sequence: TGTGCCCATGCGGGGGACCTCCAAGAGACCCAGTACTTC. The chain joins TRBV30 to TRBJ2-5, with TRBD2 matching over 7 bases. J gave up 1 base and V 8 bases, and 7 bases lay outside the gene matches. The CDR3 has 13 amino acids. Per the germline V gene, CDR1 is GTSNPN and CDR2 is SVGIG (reference sequence).

The rearrangement links TRBV2 to TRBJ1-2; 7 bases map to TRBD1. Trimming cost V 0 bases and J 8 bases; bases outside gene matches: 15. Germline V lookup: CDR1 SNHLY, CDR2 FYNNEI. The CDR3 sequence is 17 residues long. CDR3: CASSEAPRLEGAKGYTF. CDR3 in DNA: TGTGCCAGCAGTGAAGCGCCCAGGCTCGAGGGGGCCAAGGGCTACACCTTC. Drawing the rest from reference TRBV2 and TRBJ1-2, the complete variable domain is EPEVTQTPSHQVTQMGQEVILRCVPISNHLYFYWYRQILGQKVEFLVSFYNNEISEKSEIFDDQFSVERPDGSNFTLKIRSTKLEDSAMYFCASSEAPRLEGAKGYTFGSGTRLTVV.

V and J are TRBV19 and TRBJ2-7; D possibly corresponds to TRBD1 (6 bases). The V and J ends lost 2 bases and 3 bases respectively, with 11 bases between them. The CDR3 length is 14 residues. The germline CDR1 and CDR2 sequences are LNHDA and SQIVND (reference sequence). In nucleotides, the CDR3 is TGTGCCAGTAGTATACCGTGGGGGCTCTACGAGCAGTACGTC. Residues: CASSIPWGLYEQYV.

The chain joins TRBV5-8 to TRBJ1-4, with TRBD1 matching 7 bases. The germline gives CDR1 SGHTS, CDR2 YDEGEE. This CDR3 comprises 14 residues. V gave up 4 bases and J gave up 6 bases; unmatched junction bases: 6. As DNA, the CDR3 is TGTGCCAGCAGCGGGGGACAGTCCTATGAAAAACTGTTTTTT. Protein product: CASSGGQSYEKLFF.

V is TRBV5-6 and J is TRBJ2-5, with D perhaps TRBD1 (6 bases). CDR1 SGHDT and CDR2 YYEEEE come from the germline V gene. V lost 0 bases and J lost 1, with 10 bases in between. The CDR3 contains 15 residues. The CDR3 DNA reads TGTGCCAGCAGCTTGGTGTCAGGGGCCCAAGAGACCCAGTACTTC. Amino acid sequence: CASSLVSGAQETQYF.

This clone appeared a single time. The chain is built from TRBV2 and TRBJ1-5, with D maybe TRBD1 (5 bases). Trimming left V 4 bases short and J 0 bases short, with 13 bases between. The CDR3 consists of 16 residues. Germline-derived CDR1 and CDR2 are SNHLY and FYNNEI. The CDR3 DNA reads as TGTGCCAGCAGTGGGGGGGACGGTTATAGCAATCAGCCCCAGCATTTT. Translated, it gives CASSGGDGYSNQPQHF.

This chain connects TRBV10-3 to TRBJ1-2; weak D call: TRBD1 (5 bases). Trimming took 7 bases from V and 0 from J, leaving 9 bases between them. From germline, CDR1 is ENHRY and CDR2 SYGVKD. The CDR3 extends over 13 amino acids. The CDR3 loop reads CAITGAANYGYTF. In DNA, the CDR3 is TGTGCCATCACCGGGGCAGCTAACTATGGCTACACCTTC.

This clone showed up just a few times. V usage is TRBV7-2 and J usage is TRBJ1-5; D is ambiguous. This CDR3 comprises 15 residues. In germline, CDR1 is SGHTA, CDR2 FQGNSA. Trimming left V 2 bases short and J 6 bases short, with 14 bases between. CDR3 nucleotide sequence: TGTGCCAGCAGCTTAATTTTGGGAGCGGGTCAGCCCCAGCATTTT. This codes for CASSLILGAGQPQHF.

This sequence joins TRBV15 and TRBJ2-7; possible D gene TRBD2, 6 bases. CDR3 size: 18 residues. The germline V gene encodes CDR1 LNHNV and CDR2 YYDKDF (reference sequence). Trimming stripped 0 bases from V and 4 bases from J, with 22 bases between. The CDR3 nucleotides read TGTGCCACCAGCAGAGATAGATCCGGGGAGGTTACGTTGTACGAGCAGTACTTC. Translating it yields CATSRDRSGEVTLYEQYF.

This clone was seen only once. The chain couples TRBV6-5 to TRBJ1-2, with D possibly matching TRBD1 (6 bases). The V gene lost 6 bases and the J gene lost 4 bases, with 12 bases spanning the gap. This CDR3 is 13 amino acids long. Looked up from germline, CDR1 is MNHEY and CDR2 is SVGAGI. The CDR3, as DNA: TGTGCCAGCAGACCAACAGGGACCTATGGCTACACCTTC. It specifies CASRPTGTYGYTF.

The rearrangement links TRBV12-3 or TRBV12-4 to TRBJ2-7, with 7 bases lining up with TRBD2. CDR3 size: 13 residues. With 6 bases clipped from V and 2 bases from J, the junction kept 4 bases outside the gene matches. The CDR3 reads CASSRGEAYEQYF. In nucleotides, the CDR3 is TGTGCCAGCAGCCGGGGGGAGGCCTACGAGCAGTACTTC.